This TCR beta chain is drawn from a study of regulatory T cells in long-lasting Graves disease. At the level of the study: Patients met the persistent Graves' disease definition after over 5 years of antithyroid drugs with positive TSH receptor antibodies. Findings and caveats of the study: Between persistent patients, about 2,700 public clonotypes were shared, exceeding the roughly 1,000 shared between new patients.

CDR3 regions were amplified by Arm-PCR using iRepertoire HTBI primers to build TCR beta libraries. TCRdb itself ran the multiplex PCR reads through MiXCR, one entry per CDR3 protein. This table has approximately 350,000 distinct CDR3 sequences, approximately 25% appearing once. This CDR3 spans 16 amino acids. From germline, CDR1 is MDHEN and CDR2 SYDVKM. With V trimmed by 6 bases and J by 7 bases, 14 bases remained unmatched. Time point specified: persistent/refractory GD, antithyroid drugs over 5 years with positive TRAb. PBMC-derived RNA was used for the TCR library. In this sample, this clonotype turned up many times. Antigen unknown.

The clonotype originates from a woman in her forties with Graves disease. Sequenced material: peripheral blood mononuclear cells (PBMCs), taken when the disease was refractory, from a patient treated with antithyroid drugs. This chain links TRBV28 with TRBJ1-1, with 10 bases identical to TRBD1. The CDR3 coding sequence is TGTGCCAGCAGACTACGGGACAGGGGCTTTCGATTTGAAGCTTTCTTT. It is translated as CASRLRDRGFRFEAFF.